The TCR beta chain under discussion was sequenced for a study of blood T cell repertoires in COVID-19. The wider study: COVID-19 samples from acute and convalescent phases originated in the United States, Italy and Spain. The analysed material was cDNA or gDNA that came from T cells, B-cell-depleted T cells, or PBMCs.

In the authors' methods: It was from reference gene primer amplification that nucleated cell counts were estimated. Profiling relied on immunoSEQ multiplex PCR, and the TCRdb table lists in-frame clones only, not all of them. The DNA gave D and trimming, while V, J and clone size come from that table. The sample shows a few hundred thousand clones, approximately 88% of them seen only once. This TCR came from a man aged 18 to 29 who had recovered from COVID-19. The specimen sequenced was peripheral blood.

For the CDR3, the DNA is TGTGCCTGGAGTCCAGGACTAGGCCGCTCCTACAATGAGCAGTTCTTC. It translates to CAWSPGLGRSYNEQFF. The rearrangement links TRBV30 to TRBJ2-1; 7 nucleotides match TRBD2. In germline, CDR1 is GTSNPN, CDR2 SVGIG (reference sequence). This CDR3 comprises 16 residues. V lost 2 bases to trimming and J lost 0 bases; unmatched junction nucleotides: 7. Drawing the rest from reference TRBV30 and TRBJ2-1, the complete variable domain is SQTIHQWPATLVQPVGSPLSLECTVEGTSNPNLYWYRQAAGRGLQLLFYSVGIGQISSEVPQNLSASRPQDRQFILSSKKLLLSDSGFYLCAWSPGLGRSYNEQFFGPGTRLTVL.